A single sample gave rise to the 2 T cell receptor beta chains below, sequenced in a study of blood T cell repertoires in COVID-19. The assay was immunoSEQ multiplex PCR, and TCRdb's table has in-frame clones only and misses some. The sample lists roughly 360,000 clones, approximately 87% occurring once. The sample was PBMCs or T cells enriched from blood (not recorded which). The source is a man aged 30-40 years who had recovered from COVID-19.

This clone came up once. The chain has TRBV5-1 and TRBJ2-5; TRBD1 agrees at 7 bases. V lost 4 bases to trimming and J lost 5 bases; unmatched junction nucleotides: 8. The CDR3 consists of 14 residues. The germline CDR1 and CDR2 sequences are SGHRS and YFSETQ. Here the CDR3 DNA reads TGCGCCAGCAGCCAGACAGGGCTTAGCGAGACCCAGTACTTC. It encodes CASSQTGLSETQYF.

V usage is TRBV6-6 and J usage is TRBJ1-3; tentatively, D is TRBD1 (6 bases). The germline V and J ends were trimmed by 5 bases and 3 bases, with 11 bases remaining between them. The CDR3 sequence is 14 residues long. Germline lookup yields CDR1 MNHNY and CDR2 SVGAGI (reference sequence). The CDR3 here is CASSPTGNGNTIYF. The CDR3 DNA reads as TGTGCCAGCAGTCCAACAGGGAATGGAAACACCATATATTTT.